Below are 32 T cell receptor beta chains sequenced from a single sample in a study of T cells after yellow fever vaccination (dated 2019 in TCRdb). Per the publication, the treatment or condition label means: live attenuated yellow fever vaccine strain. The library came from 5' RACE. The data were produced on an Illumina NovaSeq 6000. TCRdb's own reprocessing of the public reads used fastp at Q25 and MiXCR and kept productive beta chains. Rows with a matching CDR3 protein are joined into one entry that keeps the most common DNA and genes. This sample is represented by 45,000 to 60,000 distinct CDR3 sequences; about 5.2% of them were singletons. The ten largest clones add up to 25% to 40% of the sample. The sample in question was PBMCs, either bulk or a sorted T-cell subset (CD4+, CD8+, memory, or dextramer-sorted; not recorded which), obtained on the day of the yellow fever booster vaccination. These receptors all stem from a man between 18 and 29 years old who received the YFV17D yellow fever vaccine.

DNA for the CDR3: TGTGCCAGCAGTTATCGCGCGGCGGGAGAGCAGTTCTTC. Translating gives CASSYRAAGEQFF. This chain links TRBV6-5 with TRBJ2-1, with D possibly being TRBD2 (6 bases). CDR1 and CDR2 (germline): MNHEY, SVGAGI. V lost 3 bases and J lost 10, with 13 bases in between. The CDR3 length is 13 residues.

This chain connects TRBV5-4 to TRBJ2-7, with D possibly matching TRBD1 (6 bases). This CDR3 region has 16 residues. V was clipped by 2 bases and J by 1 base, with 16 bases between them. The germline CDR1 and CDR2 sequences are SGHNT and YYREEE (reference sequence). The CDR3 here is CASSFGLEQGSYEQYF. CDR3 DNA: TGTGCCAGCAGCTTTGGGTTGGAACAGGGATCCTACGAGCAGTACTTC.

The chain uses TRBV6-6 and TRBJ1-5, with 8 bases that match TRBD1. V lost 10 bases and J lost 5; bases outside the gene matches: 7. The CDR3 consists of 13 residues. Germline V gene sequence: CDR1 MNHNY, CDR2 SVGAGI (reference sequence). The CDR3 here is CATRTGWDQPQHF. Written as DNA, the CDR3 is TGTGCCACCCGGACAGGGTGGGATCAGCCCCAGCATTTT.

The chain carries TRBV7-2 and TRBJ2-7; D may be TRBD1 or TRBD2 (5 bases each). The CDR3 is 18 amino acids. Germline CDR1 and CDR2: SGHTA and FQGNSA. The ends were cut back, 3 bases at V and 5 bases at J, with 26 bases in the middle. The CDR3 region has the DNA TGTGCCAGCAGCTTTCCTAGAGGGTCATGGGGCGACGTCCACGAGCAGTACTTC. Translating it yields CASSFPRGSWGDVHEQYF. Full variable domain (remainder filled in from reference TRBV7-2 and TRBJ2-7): GAGVSQSPSNKVTEKGKDVELRCDPISGHTALYWYRQSLGQGLEFLIYFQGNSAPDKSGLPSDRFSAERTGGSVSTLTIQRTQQEDSAVYLCASSFPRGSWGDVHEQYFGPGTRLTVT.

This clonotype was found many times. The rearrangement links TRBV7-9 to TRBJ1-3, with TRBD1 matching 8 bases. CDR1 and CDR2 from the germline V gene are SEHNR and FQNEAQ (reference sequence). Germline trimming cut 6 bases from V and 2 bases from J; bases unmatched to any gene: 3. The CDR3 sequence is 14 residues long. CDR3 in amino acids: CASSMTGAGNTIYF. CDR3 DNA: TGTGCCAGCAGTATGACAGGGGCTGGAAACACCATATATTTT.

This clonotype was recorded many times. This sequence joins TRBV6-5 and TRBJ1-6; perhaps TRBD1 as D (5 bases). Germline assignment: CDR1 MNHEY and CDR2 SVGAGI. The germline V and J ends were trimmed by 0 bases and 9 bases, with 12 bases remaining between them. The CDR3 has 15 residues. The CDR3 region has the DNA TGTGCCAGCAGTTACTCCTCAGGGCTCGCTTCACCCCTCCACTTT. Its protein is CASSYSSGLASPLHF.

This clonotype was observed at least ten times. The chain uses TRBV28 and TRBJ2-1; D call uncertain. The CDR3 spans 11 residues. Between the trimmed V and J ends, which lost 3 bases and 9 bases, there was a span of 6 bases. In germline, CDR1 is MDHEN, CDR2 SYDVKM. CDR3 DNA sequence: TGTGCCAGCAGTTTGAAGCGTGAGCAGTTCTTC. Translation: CASSLKREQFF.

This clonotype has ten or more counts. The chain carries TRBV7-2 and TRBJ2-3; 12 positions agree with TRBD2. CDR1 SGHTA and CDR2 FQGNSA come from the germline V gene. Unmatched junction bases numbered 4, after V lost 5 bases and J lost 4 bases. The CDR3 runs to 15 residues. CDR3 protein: CASSDRLAGADTQYF. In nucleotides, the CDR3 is TGTGCCAGCAGCGACCGACTAGCGGGGGCAGATACGCAGTATTTT. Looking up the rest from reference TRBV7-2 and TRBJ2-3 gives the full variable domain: GAGVSQSPSNKVTEKGKDVELRCDPISGHTALYWYRQSLGQGLEFLIYFQGNSAPDKSGLPSDRFSAERTGGSVSTLTIQRTQQEDSAVYLCASSDRLAGADTQYFGPGTRLTVL.

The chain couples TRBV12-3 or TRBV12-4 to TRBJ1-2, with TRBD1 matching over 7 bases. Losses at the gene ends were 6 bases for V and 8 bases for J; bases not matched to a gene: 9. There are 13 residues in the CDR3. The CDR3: CASRLIRTGGYTF. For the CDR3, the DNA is TGTGCCAGCAGACTCATTAGGACAGGCGGCTACACCTTC.

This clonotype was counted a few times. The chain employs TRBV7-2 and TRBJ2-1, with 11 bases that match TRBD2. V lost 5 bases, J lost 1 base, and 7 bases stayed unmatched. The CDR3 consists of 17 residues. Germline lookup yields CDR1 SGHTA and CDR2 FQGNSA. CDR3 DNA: TGTGCCAGCAGCCGACGGACTAGCGGGCTATCCTACAATGAGCAGTTCTTC. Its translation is CASSRRTSGLSYNEQFF.

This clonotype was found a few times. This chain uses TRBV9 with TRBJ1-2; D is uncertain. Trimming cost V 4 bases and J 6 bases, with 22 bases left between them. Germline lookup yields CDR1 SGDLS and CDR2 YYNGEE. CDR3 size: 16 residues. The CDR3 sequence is CASSLRPTWQSDGYTF. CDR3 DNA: TGTGCCAGCAGCCTCCGGCCGACGTGGCAGTCGGATGGCTACACCTTC.

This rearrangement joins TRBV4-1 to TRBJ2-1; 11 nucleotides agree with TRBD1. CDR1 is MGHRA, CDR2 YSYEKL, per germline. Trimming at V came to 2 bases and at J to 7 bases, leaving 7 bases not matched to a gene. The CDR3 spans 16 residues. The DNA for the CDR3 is TGCGCCAGCAGCCAACCAACCGGGACAGGGGGAAATGAGCAGTTCTTC. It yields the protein CASSQPTGTGGNEQFF.

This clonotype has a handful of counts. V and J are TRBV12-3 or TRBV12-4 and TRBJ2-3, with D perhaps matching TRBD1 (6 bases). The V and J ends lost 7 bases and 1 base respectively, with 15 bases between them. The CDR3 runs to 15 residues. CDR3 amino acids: CASILRTDGTDTQYF. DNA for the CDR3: TGTGCCAGCATTCTCAGGACAGACGGCACAGATACGCAGTATTTT.

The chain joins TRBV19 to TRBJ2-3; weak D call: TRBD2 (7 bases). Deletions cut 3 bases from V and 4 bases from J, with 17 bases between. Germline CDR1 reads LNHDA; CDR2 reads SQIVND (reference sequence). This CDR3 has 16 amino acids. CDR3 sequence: CASSIWGAGAPDTQYF. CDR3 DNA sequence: TGTGCCAGTAGTATTTGGGGGGCGGGGGCCCCAGATACGCAGTATTTT.

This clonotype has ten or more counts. As DNA, the CDR3 is TGCGCCAGCAGCTTGTGGGGTCCCTTCGATGCTTTCTTT. As protein: CASSLWGPFDAFF. The chain carries TRBV5-1 and TRBJ1-1; no definite D call. Per germline, CDR1 SGHRS and CDR2 YFSETQ. With 1 base removed from V and 11 bases from J, the gap between germline ends came to 15 bases. The CDR3 has 13 amino acids.

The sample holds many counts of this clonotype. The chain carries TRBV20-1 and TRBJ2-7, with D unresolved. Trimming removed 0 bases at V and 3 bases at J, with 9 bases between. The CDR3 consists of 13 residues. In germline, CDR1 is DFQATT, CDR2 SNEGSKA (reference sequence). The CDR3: CSARDPMNYEQYV. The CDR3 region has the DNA TGCAGTGCTAGAGACCCCATGAACTACGAGCAGTACGTC.

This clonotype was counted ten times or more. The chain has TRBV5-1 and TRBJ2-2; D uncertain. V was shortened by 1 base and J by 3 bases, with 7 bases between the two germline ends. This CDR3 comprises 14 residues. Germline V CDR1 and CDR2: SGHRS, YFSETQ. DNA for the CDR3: TGCGCCAGCAGCTTGAGGCCTTACACCGGGGAGCTGTTTTTT. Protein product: CASSLRPYTGELFF.

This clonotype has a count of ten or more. CDR3 amino acids: CASSQEWGGSYNEQFF. DNA for the CDR3: TGTGCCAGCAGCCAAGAGTGGGGGGGCTCCTACAATGAGCAGTTCTTC. The V and J genes are TRBV4-2 and TRBJ2-1, with 7 bases aligning to TRBD2. With V trimmed by 0 bases and J by 0 bases, 2 bases remained unmatched. The CDR3 is 16 amino acids. Germline values: CDR1 LGHNA, CDR2 YNFKEQ.

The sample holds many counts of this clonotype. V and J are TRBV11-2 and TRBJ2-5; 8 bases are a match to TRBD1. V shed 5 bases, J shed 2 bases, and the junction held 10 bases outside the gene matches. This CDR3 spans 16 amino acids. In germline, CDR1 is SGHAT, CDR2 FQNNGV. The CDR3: CASSGWGQDNQETQYF. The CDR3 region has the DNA TGTGCCAGCAGCGGATGGGGACAGGACAATCAAGAGACCCAGTACTTC.

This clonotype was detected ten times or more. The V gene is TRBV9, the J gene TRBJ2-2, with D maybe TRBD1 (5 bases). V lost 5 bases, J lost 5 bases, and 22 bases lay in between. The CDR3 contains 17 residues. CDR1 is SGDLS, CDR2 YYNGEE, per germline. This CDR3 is CASRAGQVGFGTGELFF. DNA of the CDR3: TGTGCCAGCAGGGCAGGACAAGTCGGTTTTGGAACCGGGGAGCTGTTTTTT.

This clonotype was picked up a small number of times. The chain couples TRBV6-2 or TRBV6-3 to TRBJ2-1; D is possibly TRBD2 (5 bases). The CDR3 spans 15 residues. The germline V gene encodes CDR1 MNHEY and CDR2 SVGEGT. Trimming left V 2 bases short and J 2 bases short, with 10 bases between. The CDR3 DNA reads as TGTGCCAGCAGTTACGATCGGCGGGCCTACAATGAGCAGTTCTTC. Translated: CASSYDRRAYNEQFF.

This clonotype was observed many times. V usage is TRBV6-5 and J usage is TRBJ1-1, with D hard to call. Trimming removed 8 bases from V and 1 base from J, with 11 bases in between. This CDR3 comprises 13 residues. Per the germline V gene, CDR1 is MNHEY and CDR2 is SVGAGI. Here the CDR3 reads CASFSWQNTEAFF. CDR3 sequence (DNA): TGTGCCAGCTTCAGCTGGCAGAACACTGAAGCTTTCTTT.

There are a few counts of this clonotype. Written as DNA, the CDR3 is TGTGCCAGCAGCTTATTGGGCGGACCGCATGAGCAGTTCTTC. It encodes CASSLLGGPHEQFF. The rearrangement uses TRBV7-3 and TRBJ2-1; unclear D gene. Trimming took off 2 bases at V and 8 bases at J, with 13 bases between the two ends. The germline V gene has CDR1 SGHTA and CDR2 FQGTGA. This CDR3 is built from 14 residues.

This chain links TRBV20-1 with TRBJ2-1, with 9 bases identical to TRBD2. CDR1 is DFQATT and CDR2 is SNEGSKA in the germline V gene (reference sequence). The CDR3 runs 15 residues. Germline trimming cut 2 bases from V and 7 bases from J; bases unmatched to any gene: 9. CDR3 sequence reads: CSARIAGAPQNEQFF. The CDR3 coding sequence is TGCAGTGCTAGAATAGCGGGGGCCCCGCAAAATGAGCAGTTCTTC.

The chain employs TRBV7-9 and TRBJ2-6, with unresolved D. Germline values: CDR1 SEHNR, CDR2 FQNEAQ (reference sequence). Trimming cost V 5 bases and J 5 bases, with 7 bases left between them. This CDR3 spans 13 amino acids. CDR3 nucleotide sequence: TGTGCCAGCAGCCCCCCGTGGGCCAACGTCCTGACTTTC. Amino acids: CASSPPWANVLTF.

CDR3 sequence reads: CASSSGPGDYEQYF. CDR3 DNA: TGTGCCAGCAGCTCCGGGCCGGGGGACTACGAGCAGTACTTC. The J gene is TRBJ2-7, the V gene TRBV11-2; D possibly corresponds to TRBD2 (6 bases). The CDR3 has 14 amino acids. V was pared by 4 bases and J by 3 bases, with 13 bases between. Germline V gene sequence: CDR1 SGHAT, CDR2 FQNNGV.

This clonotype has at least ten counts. CDR3 coding DNA: TGTGCCAGCAGCTTAGCTTCGGGAGGGGAGCTGTTTTTT. Translated: CASSLASGGELFF. The gene calls are TRBV7-7 and TRBJ2-2; D is possibly TRBD2 (5 bases). V gave up 0 bases and J gave up 8 bases, with 7 bases separating them. The CDR3 has 13 residues. Germline V gene sequence: CDR1 SSHAT, CDR2 FNYEAQ (reference sequence).

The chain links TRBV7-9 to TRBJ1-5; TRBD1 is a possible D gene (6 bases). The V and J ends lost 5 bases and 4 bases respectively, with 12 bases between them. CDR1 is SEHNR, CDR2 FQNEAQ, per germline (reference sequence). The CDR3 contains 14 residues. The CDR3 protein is CASSLGASNQPQHF. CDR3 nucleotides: TGTGCCAGCAGCCTGGGGGCCAGTAATCAGCCCCAGCATTTT.

DNA for the CDR3: TGTGCCAGCAGTTACTCTACAGTTCCAGAGGACTATGGCTACACCTTC. It codes for CASSYSTVPEDYGYTF. J is TRBJ1-2 and V is TRBV6-2 or TRBV6-3, with D uncertain. The germline V gene encodes CDR1 MNHEY and CDR2 SVGEGT. The V end lost 0 bases, the J end lost 3 bases, and 14 bases lay between the germline ends. The CDR3 is 16 amino acids.

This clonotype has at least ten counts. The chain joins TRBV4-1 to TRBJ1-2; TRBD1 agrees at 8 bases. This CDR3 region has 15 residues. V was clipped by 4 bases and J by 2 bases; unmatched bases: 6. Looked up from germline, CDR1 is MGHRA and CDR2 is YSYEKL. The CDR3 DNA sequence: TGCGCCAGCAGCCCCCCAGGGGGCGAAAACTATGGCTACACCTTC. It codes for CASSPPGGENYGYTF.

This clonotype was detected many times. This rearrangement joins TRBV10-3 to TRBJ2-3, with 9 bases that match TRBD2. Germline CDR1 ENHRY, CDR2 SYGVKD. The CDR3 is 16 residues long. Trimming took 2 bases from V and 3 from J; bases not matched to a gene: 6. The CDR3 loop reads CAISEAGGLQTDTQYF. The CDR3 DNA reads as TGTGCCATCAGTGAGGCGGGGGGGCTTCAAACAGATACGCAGTATTTT.

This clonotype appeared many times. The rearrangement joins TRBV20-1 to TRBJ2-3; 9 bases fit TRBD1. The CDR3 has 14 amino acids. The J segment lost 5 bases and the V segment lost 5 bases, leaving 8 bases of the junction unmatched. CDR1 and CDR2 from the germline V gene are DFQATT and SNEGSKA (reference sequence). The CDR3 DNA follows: TGCAGTGCTGCCGGGACAGGGATAAGAGATACGCAGTATTTT. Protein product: CSAAGTGIRDTQYF.